This record looks at one T cell receptor (beta chain) sequence and its context. Germline assignment: CDR1 LNHDA and CDR2 SQIVND (reference sequence). The CDR3 covers 14 residues. Trimming left V 4 bases short and J 2 bases short, with 11 bases between. Measured with immunoSEQ multiplex PCR; TCRdb has only the in-frame clones, and not every one. The table has more than 85,000 clones, roughly three quarters seen once. These data belong to a study of cytotoxic CD8 clonotypes in ibrutinib-treated CLL. The sample consisted of PBMCs, taken after 24 months of ibrutinib treatment. The source is a human donor with chronic lymphocytic leukemia. The chain has TRBV19 and TRBJ2-5; D gene ambiguous. The DNA of the CDR3 is TGTGCCAGTAGTAAGGGCTTACCTCAAGAGACCCAGTACTTC. This sequence encodes CASSKGLPQETQYF.